This entry lists 21 T cell receptor beta chains sequenced from one sample in a study of T cell clonotyping in hematopoietic cell transplantation. Profiling relied on immunoSEQ multiplex PCR, and the TCRdb table lists in-frame clones only, not all of them. The sample lists a few thousand clones, roughly 87% occurring once. The source was PBMCs, collected 100 days after allogeneic stem cell transplant. All receptors derive from a male patient in his forties or fifties who had an allogeneic stem cell transplant from a related donor, so the T cells may come from the graft donor. Some clones in this sample may be carry-over from other donors' samples.

This clone appeared a single time. At one boundary the junction diverges from the germline segment, which might be a read error. The chain carries TRBV25-1 and TRBJ2-5, with D possibly TRBD2 on 5 matching bases. The CDR3 loop spans 13 amino acids. Germline V gene data show CDR1 as MGHDK and CDR2 as SYGVNS. CDR3 bases: TGCGCCAGCAGTGAATTGGGAGAAGAGACCCAGTACTTC. Protein product: CASSELGEETQYF. Full variable domain (missing parts from reference TRBV25-1 and TRBJ2-5): EADIYQTPRYLVIGTGKKITLECSQTMGHDKMYWYQQDPGMELHLIHYSYGVNSTEKGDLSSESTVSRIRTEHFPLTLESARPSHTSQYLCASSELGEETQYFGPGTRLLVL.

CDR3 nucleotides: TGTGCCAGTAGTAGGGACTTTCAAGAGACCCAGTACTTC. Protein sequence: CASSRDFQETQYF. The chain has TRBV19 and TRBJ2-5; possible D gene TRBD2, 6 bases. This CDR3 is built from 13 residues. CDR1 LNHDA and CDR2 SQIVND come from the germline V gene (reference sequence). V was pared by 4 bases and J by 2 bases, with 8 bases between.

This chain connects TRBV18 to TRBJ2-7; 10 bases agree with TRBD1. The germline V gene encodes CDR1 KGHSH and CDR2 LQKENI. There are 17 residues in the CDR3. V lost 3 bases and J lost 0; bases outside the gene matches: 8. As DNA, the CDR3 is TGTGCCAGCTCACCGGGGACAGGGGTTTCCCACTCCTACGAGCAGTACTTC. It yields the protein CASSPGTGVSHSYEQYF.

The V and J genes are TRBV7-2 and TRBJ1-6; D gene unclear. Germline CDR1 and CDR2: SGHTA and FQGNSA. The CDR3 length is 14 residues. With 5 bases removed from V and 10 bases from J, the gap between germline ends came to 15 bases. The CDR3 nucleotides are TGTGCCAGCAGCCATGTCCAGCGGTCATCACCCCTCCACTTT. Residues: CASSHVQRSSPLHF.

The CDR3 loop is CASSRTANSNTEAFF. In nucleotides, the CDR3 is TGTGCCAGTAGTCGGACAGCAAATTCGAACACTGAAGCTTTCTTT. The rearrangement joins TRBV19 to TRBJ1-1, with D maybe TRBD1 (6 bases). Trimming cost V 5 bases and J 1 base, with 14 bases left between them. This CDR3 region has 15 residues. The germline V gene encodes CDR1 LNHDA and CDR2 SQIVND (reference sequence).

The V call is TRBV28, the J call TRBJ1-5; perhaps TRBD1 as D (5 bases). V dropped 5 bases and J dropped 5 bases, with 16 bases sitting between them. The length of the CDR3 is 15 residues. The V gene's germline CDR1 is MDHEN and CDR2 SYDVKM. CDR3 sequence reads: CASSTIRQWDQPQHF. In nucleotides, the CDR3 is TGTGCCAGCAGTACCATTCGACAGTGGGATCAGCCCCAGCATTTT.

This chain connects TRBV11-1 to TRBJ2-3, with D unresolved. The CDR3 is 13 amino acids. Germline V CDR1 and CDR2: SGHAT, FQDESV (reference sequence). Trimming removed 5 bases from V and 2 bases from J, with 8 bases in between. CDR3 sequence (DNA): TGTGCCAGCAGCCTCAGGCACACAGATACGCAGTATTTT. The encoded protein is CASSLRHTDTQYF.

The chain links TRBV30 to TRBJ1-4, with unresolved D. The V gene's germline CDR1 is GTSNPN and CDR2 SVGIG (reference sequence). CDR3 length: 17 residues. The ends were cut back, 4 bases at V and 0 bases at J, with 18 bases in the middle. CDR3 loop: CAWNPAISTATNEKLFF. DNA of the CDR3: TGTGCCTGGAATCCCGCCATTTCGACCGCAACTAATGAAAAACTGTTTTTT.

The CDR3 protein is CAWSVRTEKLFF. As DNA, the CDR3 is TGTGCCTGGAGTGTCCGGACTGAAAAACTGTTTTTT. This chain links TRBV30 with TRBJ1-4; D gene unclear. Deletions cut 0 bases from V and 7 bases from J, with 6 bases between. The germline gives CDR1 GTSNPN, CDR2 SVGIG (reference sequence). This CDR3 is 12 amino acids long.

J is TRBJ1-1 and V is TRBV19, with D possibly TRBD1 on 5 matching bases. Germline V gene lookup returns CDR1 LNHDA and CDR2 SQIVND (reference sequence). The V gene lost 6 bases and the J gene lost 5 bases, with 16 bases spanning the gap. The CDR3 contains 14 residues. The CDR3 sequence: CASSLLLGGTEAFF. CDR3 DNA: TGTGCCAGTAGCCTCCTTTTGGGGGGGACTGAAGCTTTCTTT. Filled out from reference TRBV19 and TRBJ1-1, the complete variable domain reads DGGITQSPKYLFRKEGQNVTLSCEQNLNHDAMYWYRQDPGQGLRLIYYSQIVNDFQKGDIAEGYSVSREKKESFPLTVTSAQKNPTAFYLCASSLLLGGTEAFFGQGTRLTVV.

In this sample, this clone turned up a few times. The chain combines TRBV7-6 with TRBJ2-2; a possible D gene is TRBD1 (7 bases). The V end lost 6 bases, the J end lost 3 bases, and 23 bases lay between the germline ends. This CDR3 has 18 residues. Germline V lookup: CDR1 SGHVS, CDR2 FNYEAQ. The CDR3 coding sequence is TGTGCCAGCAGTCCCCAGGGGGGAGACTCCTCCCACACCGGGGAGCTGTTTTTT. Protein product: CASSPQGGDSSHTGELFF.

The chain joins TRBV19 to TRBJ2-2, with a weak D call TRBD2 (5 bases). V gave up 4 bases and J gave up 2 bases, with 8 bases separating them. Germline V gives CDR1 LNHDA, CDR2 SQIVND (reference sequence). CDR3 length equals 14 residues. The CDR3: CASSSGLNTGELFF. In DNA, the CDR3 is TGTGCCAGTAGTAGCGGGCTTAACACCGGGGAGCTGTTTTTT.

The chain joins TRBV15 to TRBJ1-4; 7 bases are a match to TRBD1. The CDR3 covers 16 residues. Germline V gene data show CDR1 as LNHNV and CDR2 as YYDKDF (reference sequence). Unmatched junction bases numbered 7, after V lost 0 bases and J lost 6 bases. The CDR3 DNA sequence: TGTGCCACCAGCAGAGACCCGGGACAGATAGATGAAAAACTGTTTTTT. It yields the protein CATSRDPGQIDEKLFF.

This chain connects TRBV4-2 to TRBJ2-3; the match to TRBD2 covers 11 bases. V dropped 3 bases and J dropped 2; count of bases not matched to a gene: 4. CDR1 is LGHNA and CDR2 is YNFKEQ in the germline V gene. This CDR3 region has 16 residues. The DNA for the CDR3 is TGTGCCAGCAGCCACGCGGGACTAGCGGACACAGATACGCAGTATTTT. Its translation: CASSHAGLADTDTQYF.

DNA for the CDR3: TGTGCCAGTAGTATGTATGGAGATACGCAGTATTTT. It translates to CASSMYGDTQYF. This sequence joins TRBV19 and TRBJ2-3, with D unresolved. CDR1 and CDR2 from the germline V gene are LNHDA and SQIVND (reference sequence). The CDR3 length is 12 residues. The V end was cut by 3 bases, the J end by 5 bases, with 6 bases between. The full variable domain, rest sourced from reference TRBV19 and TRBJ2-3, is DGGITQSPKYLFRKEGQNVTLSCEQNLNHDAMYWYRQDPGQGLRLIYYSQIVNDFQKGDIAEGYSVSREKKESFPLTVTSAQKNPTAFYLCASSMYGDTQYFGPGTRLTVL.

The chain couples TRBV30 to TRBJ1-1, with a tentative D call TRBD1 (6 bases). Germline V gene data show CDR1 as GTSNPN and CDR2 as SVGIG (reference sequence). The CDR3 sequence is 13 residues long. V lost 2 bases and J lost 1, with 8 bases in between. The CDR3 nucleotides read TGTGCCTGGAGTCGAGGGGGGAACACTGAAGCTTTCTTT. The encoded protein is CAWSRGGNTEAFF.

This clone is large. This chain uses TRBV9 with TRBJ1-4; D is uncertain. Germline CDR1 SGDLS, CDR2 YYNGEE. The CDR3 covers 15 residues. The V end was cut by 0 bases, the J end by 7 bases, with 13 bases between. The CDR3 region has the DNA TGTGCCAGCAGCGTAGCAGACCATCTTAGTGAAAAACTGTTTTTT. Translated, it gives CASSVADHLSEKLFF.

This chain links TRBV7-3 with TRBJ2-1, with 11 bases that match TRBD2. Germline CDR1 is SGHTA and CDR2 is FQGTGA. This CDR3 has 16 amino acids. V dropped 5 bases and J dropped 2; count of bases not matched to a gene: 5. DNA for the CDR3: TGTGCCAGCAGCCCGGGGACTAGCGGTACCTACAATGAGCAGTTCTTC. Protein sequence: CASSPGTSGTYNEQFF.

The genes are TRBV5-1 and TRBJ2-3; D is uncertain. Germline V gives CDR1 SGHRS, CDR2 YFSETQ. The V gene lost 1 base and the J gene lost 6 bases, with 15 bases spanning the gap. The CDR3 totals 15 residues. CDR3 sequence: CASSLSASVSDTQYF. The DNA for the CDR3 is TGCGCCAGCAGCTTGAGCGCGTCAGTATCGGATACGCAGTATTTT.

This chain uses TRBV5-4 with TRBJ2-5, with TRBD2 matching 13 bases. CDR1 and CDR2 from the germline V gene are SGHNT and YYREEE (reference sequence). The junction had 0 bases not matched to a gene; V was cut back by 0 bases and J by 1 base. The CDR3 spans 16 residues. This chain's CDR3 is CASSLGTSGSQETQYF. For the CDR3, the DNA is TGTGCCAGCAGCTTGGGGACTAGCGGGAGCCAAGAGACCCAGTACTTC.

This clone was seen just once. This chain connects TRBV7-9 to TRBJ1-2; D uncertain. Per germline, CDR1 SEHNR and CDR2 FQNEAQ (reference sequence). The V and J ends lost 0 bases and 1 base respectively, with 12 bases between them. The CDR3 consists of 16 residues. CDR3 sequence reads: CASSLAPEDLNYGYTF. CDR3 DNA: TGTGCCAGCAGCTTAGCGCCAGAGGATCTTAACTATGGCTACACCTTC.